The T cell receptor beta chain under discussion was sequenced for a study of blood T cell repertoires in COVID-19. Study overall: The origin of the acute and convalescent COVID-19 samples was the United States, Italy and Spain.

Authors' methods: Nucleated cell number was recorded as an estimate derived from reference gene primer amplification. Method: immunoSEQ multiplex PCR; TCRdb's copy keeps in-frame clones and lacks some. V, J and clone size are taken as reported in that table, and D and trimming were inferred from the DNA itself. The sample lists just over 250,000 clones; more than 70% were seen once. CDR1 and CDR2 from the germline V gene are LGHDT and YNNKEL (reference sequence). Unmatched junction bases numbered 10, after V lost 1 base and J lost 10 bases. The CDR3 contains 16 residues. The TCR originated in a woman aged 50 to 65 with acute or convalescent COVID-19. Sequencing input: peripheral blood. V gene TRBV3-1 (or the pseudogene TRBV3-2) combines with J gene TRBJ1-6; TRBD1 agrees at 7 bases. The CDR3 coding sequence is TGTGCCAGCAGCCAAGGACAGGGCCGTGGGGACTCACCCCTCCACTTT. Amino acids: CASSQGQGRGDSPLHF.